This T cell receptor beta chain appears in the sequencing data of a study of blood T cells in healthy people across ages. Total RNA, at least 5 micrograms per sample, came from PBMCs. For the second PCR, which ran for roughly 6 to 12 cycles, a sample-barcoded 5' primer and a J-beta primer mix were used. TCRdb recomputed calls from the 5' RACE reads with MiXCR, one row per CDR3 protein. The sample shows around 1.5 million distinct CDR3 sequences, 55% to 75% of them seen only once. Germline CDR1 is ENHRY and CDR2 is SYGVKD. Between the trimmed V and J ends, which lost 4 bases and 5 bases, there was a span of 15 bases. This CDR3 spans 15 amino acids.

The TCR was taken from a man in his late teens or twenties in good health. The J gene is TRBJ2-1, the V gene TRBV10-3; D unclear. Sample: blood. The CDR3 DNA reads as TGTGCCATCAGTGGAAGTCTGGCGGTCCACAATGAGCAGTTCTTC. This sequence encodes CAISGSLAVHNEQFF.